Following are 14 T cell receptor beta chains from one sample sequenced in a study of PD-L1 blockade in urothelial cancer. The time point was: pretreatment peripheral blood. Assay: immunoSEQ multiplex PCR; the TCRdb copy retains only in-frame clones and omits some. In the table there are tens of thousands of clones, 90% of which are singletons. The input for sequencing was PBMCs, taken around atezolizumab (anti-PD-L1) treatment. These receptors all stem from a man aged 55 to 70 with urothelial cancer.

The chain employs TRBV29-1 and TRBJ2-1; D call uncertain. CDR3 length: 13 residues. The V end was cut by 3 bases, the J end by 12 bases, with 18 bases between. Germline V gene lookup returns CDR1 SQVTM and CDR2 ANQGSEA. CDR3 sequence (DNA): TGCAGCGTTGACATGGGTTCTAGGAGAGGGCAGTTCTTC. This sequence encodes CSVDMGSRRGQFF.

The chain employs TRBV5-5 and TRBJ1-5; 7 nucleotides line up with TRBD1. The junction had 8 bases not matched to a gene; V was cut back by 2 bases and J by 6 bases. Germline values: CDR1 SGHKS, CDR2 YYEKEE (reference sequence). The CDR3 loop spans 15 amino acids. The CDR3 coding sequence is TGTGCCAGCAGCTTAGAGAGACAGGGAAGTCAGCCCCAGCATTTT. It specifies CASSLERQGSQPQHF.

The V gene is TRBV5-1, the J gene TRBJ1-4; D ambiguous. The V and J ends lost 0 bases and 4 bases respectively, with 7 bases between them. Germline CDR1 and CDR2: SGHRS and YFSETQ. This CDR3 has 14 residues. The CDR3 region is CASSLEVGNEKLFF. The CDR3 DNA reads TGCGCCAGCAGCTTGGAAGTCGGTAATGAAAAACTGTTTTTT.

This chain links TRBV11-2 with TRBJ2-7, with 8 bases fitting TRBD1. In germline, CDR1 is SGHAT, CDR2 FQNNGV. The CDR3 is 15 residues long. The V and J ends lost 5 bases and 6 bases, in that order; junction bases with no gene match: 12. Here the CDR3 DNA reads TGTGCCAGCAGCCGACTCCAGGGGGCCGTGGGCGAGCAGTACTTC. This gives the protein CASSRLQGAVGEQYF. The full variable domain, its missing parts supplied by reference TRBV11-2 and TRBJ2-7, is EAGVAQSPRYKIIEKRQSVAFWCNPISGHATLYWYQQILGQGPKLLIQFQNNGVVDDSQLPKDRFSAERLKGVDSTLKIQPAKLEDSAVYLCASSRLQGAVGEQYFGPGTRLTVT.

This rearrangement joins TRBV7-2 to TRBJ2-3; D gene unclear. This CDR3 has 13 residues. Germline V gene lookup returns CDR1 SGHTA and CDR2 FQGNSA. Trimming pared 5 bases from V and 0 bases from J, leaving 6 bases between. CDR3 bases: TGTGCCAGCAGCCCCTTTAGCACAGATACGCAGTATTTT. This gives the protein CASSPFSTDTQYF.

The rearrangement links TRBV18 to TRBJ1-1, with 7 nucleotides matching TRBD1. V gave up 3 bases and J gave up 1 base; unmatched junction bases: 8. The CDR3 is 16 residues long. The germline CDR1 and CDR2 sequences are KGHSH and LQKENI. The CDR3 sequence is CASSPTGLGSNTEAFF. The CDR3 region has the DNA TGTGCCAGCTCACCGACAGGGTTGGGATCGAACACTGAAGCTTTCTTT. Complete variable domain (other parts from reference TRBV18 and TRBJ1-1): NAGVMQNPRHLVRRRGQEARLRCSPMKGHSHVYWYRQLPEEGLKFMVYLQKENIIDESGMPKERFSAEFPKEGPSILRIQQVVRGDSAAYFCASSPTGLGSNTEAFFGQGTRLTVV.

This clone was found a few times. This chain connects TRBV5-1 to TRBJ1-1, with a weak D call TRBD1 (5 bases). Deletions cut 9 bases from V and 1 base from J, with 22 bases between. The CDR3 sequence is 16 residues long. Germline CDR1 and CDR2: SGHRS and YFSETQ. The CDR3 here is CATKLGGTGSNTEAFF. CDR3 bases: TGCGCCACCAAGCTCGGGGGAACCGGTTCGAACACTGAAGCTTTCTTT.

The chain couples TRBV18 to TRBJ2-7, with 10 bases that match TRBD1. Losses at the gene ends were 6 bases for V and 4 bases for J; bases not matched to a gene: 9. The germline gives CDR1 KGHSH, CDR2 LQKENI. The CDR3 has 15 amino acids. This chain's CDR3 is CASSTTGQGRYEQYF. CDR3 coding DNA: TGTGCCAGCTCCACTACGGGACAGGGGCGTTACGAGCAGTACTTC.

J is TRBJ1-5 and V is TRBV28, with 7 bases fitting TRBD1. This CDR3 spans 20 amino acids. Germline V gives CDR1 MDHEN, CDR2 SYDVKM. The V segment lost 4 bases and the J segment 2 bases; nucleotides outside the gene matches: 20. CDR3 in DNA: TGTGCCAGCAGTTCCCTGGGGTGGGTAAAAGAGGGGGCTCGCAATCAGCCCCAGCATTTT. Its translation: CASSSLGWVKEGARNQPQHF.

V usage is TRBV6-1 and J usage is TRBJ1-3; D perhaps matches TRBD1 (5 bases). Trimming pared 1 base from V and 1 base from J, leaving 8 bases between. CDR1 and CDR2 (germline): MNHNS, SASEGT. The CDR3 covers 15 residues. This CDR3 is CASSEGAGSGNTIYF. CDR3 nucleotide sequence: TGTGCCAGCAGTGAAGGGGCAGGGTCTGGAAACACCATATATTTT.

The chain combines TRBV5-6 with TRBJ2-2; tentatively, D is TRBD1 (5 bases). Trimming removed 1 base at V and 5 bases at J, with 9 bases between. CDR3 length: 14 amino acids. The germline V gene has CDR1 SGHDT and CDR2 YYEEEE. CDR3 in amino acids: CASSLQGSTGELFF. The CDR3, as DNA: TGTGCCAGCAGCTTGCAGGGTTCGACCGGGGAGCTGTTTTTT.

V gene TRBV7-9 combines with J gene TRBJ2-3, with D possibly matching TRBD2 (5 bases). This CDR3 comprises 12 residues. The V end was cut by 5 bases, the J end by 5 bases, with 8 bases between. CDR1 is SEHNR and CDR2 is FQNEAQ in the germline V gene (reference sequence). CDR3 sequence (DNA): TGTGCCAGCAGCCCCCGGGGAGATACGCAGTATTTT. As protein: CASSPRGDTQYF.

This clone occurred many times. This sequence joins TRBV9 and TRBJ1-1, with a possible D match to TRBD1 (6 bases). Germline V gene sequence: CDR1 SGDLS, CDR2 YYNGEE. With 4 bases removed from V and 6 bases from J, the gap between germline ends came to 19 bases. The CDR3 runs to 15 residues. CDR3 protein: CASSPRTVPSAEAFF. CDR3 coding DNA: TGTGCCAGCAGCCCACGGACAGTCCCGAGCGCTGAAGCTTTCTTT.

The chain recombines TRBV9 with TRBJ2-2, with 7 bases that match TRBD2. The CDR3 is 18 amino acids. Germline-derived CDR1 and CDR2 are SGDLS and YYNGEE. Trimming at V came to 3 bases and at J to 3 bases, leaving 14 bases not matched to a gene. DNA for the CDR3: TGTGCCAGCAGCGACCACCCGAGCGGGGAGGCGTACACCGGGGAGCTGTTTTTT. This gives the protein CASSDHPSGEAYTGELFF.